Listed below are T cell receptor beta chains from one sample, sequenced in a study of PD-1 blockade in classical Hodgkin lymphoma. Here immunoSEQ multiplex PCR was the method, and the copy in TCRdb shows in-frame clones only, minus some. The table records 50,000 to 85,000 clones, 60% to 80% of them present only once. The source material was peripheral blood mononuclear cells (PBMCs), sampled before the second cycle of nivolumab. The receptor source for this set is a human donor with classical Hodgkin lymphoma. CDR3s leave out the opening cysteine and the closing phenylalanine or tryptophan.

j_call v_call cdr3_aa
TRBJ1-2 TRBV7-3 ASSFDSTLKGYT
TRBJ2-3 TRBV27 ASNADSNTDTQY
TRBJ1-3 TRBV28 ASSPPGGGNTIY
TRBJ2-7 TRBV5-1 ASSLGRGRESEQY
TRBJ1-2 TRBV2 ASSTGLYGYT
TRBJ1-2 TRBV6-1 ASQVPDLRGYT
TRBJ1-5 TRBV19 ASTQGLIGNQPQH
TRBJ2-2 TRBV6-6 ASSYLAGGLGELF
TRBJ2-1 TRBV4-1 ASSQEADNEQF
TRBJ1-2 TRBV5-1 ASSLRQAQGGYT
TRBJ1-1 TRBV11-2 ASSLGAGANTEAF
TRBJ2-5 TRBV30 AWSVQGVMEETQY
TRBJ1-3 TRBV20-1 SAFSGNTIY
TRBJ2-7 TRBV7-3 ASSLDKAYEQY
TRBJ2-1 TRBV28 ASSSGQYNEQF
TRBJ2-7 TRBV5-1 ASSLEVGGFYEQY
TRBJ1-3 TRBV7-9 ASSSTDRGDTIY
TRBJ1-1 TRBV11-3 ASSQGEDTEAF
TRBJ1-2 TRBV5-1 ASSATVGYGYT
TRBJ1-1 TRBV19 ASSLQGDTEAF
TRBJ1-2 TRBV9 ASSVGTSNYGYT
TRBJ2-7 TRBV9 ASSVEVRTYEQY
TRBJ2-7 TRBV5-1 ASSLLGLYEQY
TRBJ1-4 TRBV13 ASSSGGTFEKLF